This T cell receptor beta chain came from a study of T cell responses to AZD1222 COVID-19 vaccine. Findings and limits, study-wide: Two doses of AZD1222 preceded a rise in Spike-specific TCR breadth and depth. Reports say nearly half of spike-specific TCRs go after unmutated variant regions. The donor group comprised mostly white British people and more females; the analysis possibly underestimated clonal diversity. Dominant at 160-218 and 743-854, vaccine-associated CD4 TCRs also spanned spike.

Points on this clone: The antigen is undetermined.

V lost 5 bases and J lost 1, with 11 bases in between. This CDR3 has 14 residues. Germline assignment: CDR1 SGHTA and CDR2 FQGTGA. Libraries were prepared by immunoSEQ multiplex PCR; TCRdb keeps only in-frame clonotypes and omits some of them. The data show 70,000 to 95,000 clones, with 90% seen just once and approximately 4.5% held by the top ten. This specimen was peripheral blood, taken on day 0 of AZD1222 vaccination. V is TRBV7-3 and J is TRBJ1-1; D is ambiguous. This clonotype was obtained from an adult in good health. The CDR3 DNA sequence: TGTGCCAGCAGCCCTGACAACAAGAACACTGAAGCTTTCTTT. This translates into CASSPDNKNTEAFF.